The subject of this entry is one T cell receptor beta chain. The CDR3 is 13 amino acids. The germline V gene encodes CDR1 SGHDT and CDR2 YYEEEE. Trimming stripped 2 bases from V and 6 bases from J, with 8 bases between. This specimen comes from a study of cytomegalovirus exposure and HLA in healthy donors. In the PCR, 60 Vbeta and 13 Jbeta primers were used. Sequenced by immunoSEQ multiplex PCR; TCRdb stores in-frame clones only, minus some. Of about 160,000 clones listed, about 79% are singletons. This chain uses TRBV5-6 with TRBJ2-2; a possible D gene is TRBD2 (5 bases). Material for sequencing was PBMCs. The sequence derives from a woman aged 50 to 65 in good health and CMV-seropositive. CDR3 DNA: TGTGCCAGCAGCTTACAAGCGGCCGGGGAGCTGTTTTTT. This translates into CASSLQAAGELFF.